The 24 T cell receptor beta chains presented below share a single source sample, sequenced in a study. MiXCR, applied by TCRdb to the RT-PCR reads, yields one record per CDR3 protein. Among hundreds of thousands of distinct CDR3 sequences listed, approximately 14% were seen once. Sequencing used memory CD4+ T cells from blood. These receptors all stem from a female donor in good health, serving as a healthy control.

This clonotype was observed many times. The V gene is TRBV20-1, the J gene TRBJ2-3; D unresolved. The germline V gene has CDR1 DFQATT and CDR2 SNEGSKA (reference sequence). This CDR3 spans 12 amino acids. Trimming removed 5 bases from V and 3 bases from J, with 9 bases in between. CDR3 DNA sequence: TGCAGTGCTCGCCCTCATACAGATACGCAGTATTTT. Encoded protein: CSARPHTDTQYF.

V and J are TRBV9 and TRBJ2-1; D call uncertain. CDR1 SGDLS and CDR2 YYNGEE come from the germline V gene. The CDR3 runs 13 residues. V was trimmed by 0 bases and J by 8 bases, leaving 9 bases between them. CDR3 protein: CASSVGVAHEQFF. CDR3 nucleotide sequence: TGTGCCAGCAGCGTAGGGGTAGCACATGAGCAGTTCTTC.

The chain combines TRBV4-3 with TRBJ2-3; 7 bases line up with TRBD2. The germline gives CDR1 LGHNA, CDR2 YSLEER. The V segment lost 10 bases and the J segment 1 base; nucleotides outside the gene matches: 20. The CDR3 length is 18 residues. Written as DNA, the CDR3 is TGCGCCACCGGGGGGAGGCCGGGCGGGAACCCCCGCACAGATACGCAGTATTTT. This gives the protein CATGGRPGGNPRTDTQYF.

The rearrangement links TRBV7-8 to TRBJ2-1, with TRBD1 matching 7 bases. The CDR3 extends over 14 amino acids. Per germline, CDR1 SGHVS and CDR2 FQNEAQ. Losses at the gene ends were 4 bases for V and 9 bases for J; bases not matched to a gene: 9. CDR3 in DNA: TGTGCCAGCAGCTCCACCCCAGGGGGTGGTGAGCAGTTCTTC. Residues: CASSSTPGGGEQFF.

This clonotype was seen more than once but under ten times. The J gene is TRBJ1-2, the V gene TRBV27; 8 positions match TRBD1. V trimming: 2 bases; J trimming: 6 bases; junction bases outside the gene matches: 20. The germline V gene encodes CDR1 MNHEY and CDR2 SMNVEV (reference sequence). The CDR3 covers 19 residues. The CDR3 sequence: CASSLRPPDTWTGKDGYTF. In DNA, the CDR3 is TGTGCCAGCAGTTTAAGGCCACCCGACACCTGGACAGGGAAGGATGGCTACACCTTC.

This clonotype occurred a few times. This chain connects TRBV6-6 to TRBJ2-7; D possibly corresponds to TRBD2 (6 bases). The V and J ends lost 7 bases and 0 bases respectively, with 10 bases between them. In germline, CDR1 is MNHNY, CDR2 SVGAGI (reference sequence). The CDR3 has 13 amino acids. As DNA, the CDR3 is TGTGCCAGCACCCCTAGCGACTCCTACGAGCAGTACTTC. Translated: CASTPSDSYEQYF.

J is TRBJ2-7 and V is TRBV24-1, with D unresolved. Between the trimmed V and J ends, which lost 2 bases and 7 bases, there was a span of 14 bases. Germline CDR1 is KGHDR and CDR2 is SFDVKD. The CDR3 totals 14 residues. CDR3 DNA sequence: TGTGCCACCAGTGATTCTTACCTCAGTGGTGAGCAGTACTTC. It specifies CATSDSYLSGEQYF.

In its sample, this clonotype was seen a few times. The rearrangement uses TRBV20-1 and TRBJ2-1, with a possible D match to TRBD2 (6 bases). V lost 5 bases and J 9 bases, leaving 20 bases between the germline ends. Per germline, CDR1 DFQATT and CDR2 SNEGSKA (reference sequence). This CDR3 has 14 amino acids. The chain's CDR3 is CSALPSGRGGEQFF. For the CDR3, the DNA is TGCAGTGCTCTTCCCTCCGGGAGAGGCGGTGAGCAGTTCTTC.

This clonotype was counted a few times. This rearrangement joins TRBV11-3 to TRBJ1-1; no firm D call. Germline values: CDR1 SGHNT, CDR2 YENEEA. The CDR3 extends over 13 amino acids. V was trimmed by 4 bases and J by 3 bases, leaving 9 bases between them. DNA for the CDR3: TGTGCCAGCAGCTCGTCACGCGACACTGAAGCTTTCTTT. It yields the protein CASSSSRDTEAFF.

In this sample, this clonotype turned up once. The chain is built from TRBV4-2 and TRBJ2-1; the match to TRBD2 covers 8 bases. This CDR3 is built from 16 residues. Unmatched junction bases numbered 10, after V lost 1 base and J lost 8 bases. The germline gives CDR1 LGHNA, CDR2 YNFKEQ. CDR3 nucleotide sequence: TGTGCCAGCAGCCAAGTATTCCTAGCGGGTATTTATGAGCAGTTCTTC. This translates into CASSQVFLAGIYEQFF.

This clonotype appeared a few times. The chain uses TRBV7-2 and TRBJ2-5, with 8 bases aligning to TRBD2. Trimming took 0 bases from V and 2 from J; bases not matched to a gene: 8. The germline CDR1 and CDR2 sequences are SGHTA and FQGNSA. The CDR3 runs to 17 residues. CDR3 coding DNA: TGTGCCAGCAGCTTAGCAGTCGGGGGGGCGGATCAAGAGACCCAGTACTTC. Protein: CASSLAVGGADQETQYF.

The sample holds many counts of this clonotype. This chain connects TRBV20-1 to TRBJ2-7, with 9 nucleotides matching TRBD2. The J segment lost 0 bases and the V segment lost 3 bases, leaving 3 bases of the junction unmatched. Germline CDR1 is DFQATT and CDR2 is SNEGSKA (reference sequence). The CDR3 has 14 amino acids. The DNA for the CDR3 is TGCAGTGCTAGGGGGCGGGAGGGCTCCTACGAGCAGTACTTC. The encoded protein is CSARGREGSYEQYF.

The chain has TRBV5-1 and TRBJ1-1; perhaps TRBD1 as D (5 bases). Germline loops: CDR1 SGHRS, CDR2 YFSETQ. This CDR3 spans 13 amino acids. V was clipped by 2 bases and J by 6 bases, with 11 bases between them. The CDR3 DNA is TGCGCCAGCAGCTTCGGGGGAGAAGCTGAAGCTTTCTTT. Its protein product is CASSFGGEAEAFF.

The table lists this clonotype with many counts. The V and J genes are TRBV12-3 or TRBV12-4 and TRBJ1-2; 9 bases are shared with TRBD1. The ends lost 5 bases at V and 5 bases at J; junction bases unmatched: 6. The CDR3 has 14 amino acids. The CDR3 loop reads CASSPMDRGYGYTF. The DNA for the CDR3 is TGTGCCAGCAGTCCGATGGACAGGGGATATGGCTACACCTTC.

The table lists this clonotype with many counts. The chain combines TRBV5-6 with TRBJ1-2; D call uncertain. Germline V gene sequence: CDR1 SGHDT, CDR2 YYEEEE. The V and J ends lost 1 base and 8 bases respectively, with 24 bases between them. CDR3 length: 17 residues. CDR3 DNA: TGTGCCAGCAGCTTGTTAGAGGGCCTTCGACGGTTGGGCGGCTACACCTTC. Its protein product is CASSLLEGLRRLGGYTF.

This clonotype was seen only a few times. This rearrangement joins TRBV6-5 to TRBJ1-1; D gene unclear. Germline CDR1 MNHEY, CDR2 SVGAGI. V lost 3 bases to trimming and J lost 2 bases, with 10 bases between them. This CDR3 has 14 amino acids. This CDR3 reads CASSYSETNTEAFF. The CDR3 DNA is TGTGCCAGCAGTTATTCCGAGACAAACACTGAAGCTTTCTTT.

The CDR3 region is CASSGNAGDTEAFF. The CDR3 DNA is TGCGCCAGCAGCGGGAACGCCGGGGACACTGAAGCTTTCTTT. The V call is TRBV5-1, the J call TRBJ1-1; D is uncertain. There are 14 residues in the CDR3. V was shortened by 4 bases and J by 3 bases, with 13 bases between the two germline ends. The V gene's germline CDR1 is SGHRS and CDR2 YFSETQ. Filled out from reference TRBV5-1 and TRBJ1-1, the complete variable domain reads KAGVTQTPRYLIKTRGQQVTLSCSPISGHRSVSWYQQTPGQGLQFLFEYFSETQRNKGNFPGRFSGRQFSNSRSEMNVSTLELGDSALYLCASSGNAGDTEAFFGQGTRLTVV.

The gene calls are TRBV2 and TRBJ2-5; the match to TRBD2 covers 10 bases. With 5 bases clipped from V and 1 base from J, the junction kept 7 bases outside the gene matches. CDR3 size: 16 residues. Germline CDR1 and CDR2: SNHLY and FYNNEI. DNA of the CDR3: TGTGCCAGCAGTATACTAGCGGGAAAGCCCCAAGAGACCCAGTACTTC. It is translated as CASSILAGKPQETQYF.

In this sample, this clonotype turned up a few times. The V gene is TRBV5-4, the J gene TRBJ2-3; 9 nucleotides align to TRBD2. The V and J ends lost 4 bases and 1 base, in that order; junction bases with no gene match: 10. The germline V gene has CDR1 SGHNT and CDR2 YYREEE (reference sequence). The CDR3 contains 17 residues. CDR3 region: CASSPGLGLARTDTQYF. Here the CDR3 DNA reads TGTGCCAGCAGCCCCGGTTTGGGACTAGCCCGCACAGATACGCAGTATTTT. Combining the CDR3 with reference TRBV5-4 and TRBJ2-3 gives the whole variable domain ETGVTQSPTHLIKTRGQQVTLRCSSQSGHNTVSWYQQALGQGPQFIFQYYREEENGRGNFPPRFSGLQFPNYSSELNVNALELDDSALYLCASSPGLGLARTDTQYFGPGTRLTVL.

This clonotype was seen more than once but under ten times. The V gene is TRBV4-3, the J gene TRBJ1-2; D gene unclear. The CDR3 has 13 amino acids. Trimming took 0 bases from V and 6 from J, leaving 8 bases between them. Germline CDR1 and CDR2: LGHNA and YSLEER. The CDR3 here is CASSQDTQNGYTF. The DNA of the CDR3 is TGCGCCAGCAGCCAAGATACTCAGAATGGCTACACCTTC.

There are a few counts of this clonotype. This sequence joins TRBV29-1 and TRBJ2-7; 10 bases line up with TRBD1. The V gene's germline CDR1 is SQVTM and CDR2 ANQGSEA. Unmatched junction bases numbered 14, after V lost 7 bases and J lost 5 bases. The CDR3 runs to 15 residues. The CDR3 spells CSAISIIGTGDEQYF. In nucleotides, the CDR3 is TGCAGCGCCATATCCATAATCGGGACAGGGGACGAGCAGTACTTC.

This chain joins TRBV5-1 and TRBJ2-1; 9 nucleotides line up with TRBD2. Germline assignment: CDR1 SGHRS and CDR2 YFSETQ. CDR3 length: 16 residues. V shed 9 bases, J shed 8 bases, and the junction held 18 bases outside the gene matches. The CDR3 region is CATKNRTSAVPDEQFF. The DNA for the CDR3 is TGCGCCACCAAAAACCGGACTAGCGCTGTCCCCGATGAGCAGTTCTTC.

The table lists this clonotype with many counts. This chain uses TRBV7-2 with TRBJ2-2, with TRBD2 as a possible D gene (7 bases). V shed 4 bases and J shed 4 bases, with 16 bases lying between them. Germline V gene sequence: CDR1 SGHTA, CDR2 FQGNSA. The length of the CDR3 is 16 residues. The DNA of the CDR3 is TGTGCCAGCAGCTCTAGGGGGGGCCGGAGCACCGGGGAGCTGTTTTTT. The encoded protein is CASSSRGGRSTGELFF.

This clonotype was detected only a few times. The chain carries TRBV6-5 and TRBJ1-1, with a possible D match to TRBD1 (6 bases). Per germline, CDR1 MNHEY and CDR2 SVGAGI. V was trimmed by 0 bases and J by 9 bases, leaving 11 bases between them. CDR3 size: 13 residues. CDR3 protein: CASSYSDRKKAFF. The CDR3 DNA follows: TGTGCCAGCAGTTACTCTGACAGGAAAAAAGCTTTCTTT.